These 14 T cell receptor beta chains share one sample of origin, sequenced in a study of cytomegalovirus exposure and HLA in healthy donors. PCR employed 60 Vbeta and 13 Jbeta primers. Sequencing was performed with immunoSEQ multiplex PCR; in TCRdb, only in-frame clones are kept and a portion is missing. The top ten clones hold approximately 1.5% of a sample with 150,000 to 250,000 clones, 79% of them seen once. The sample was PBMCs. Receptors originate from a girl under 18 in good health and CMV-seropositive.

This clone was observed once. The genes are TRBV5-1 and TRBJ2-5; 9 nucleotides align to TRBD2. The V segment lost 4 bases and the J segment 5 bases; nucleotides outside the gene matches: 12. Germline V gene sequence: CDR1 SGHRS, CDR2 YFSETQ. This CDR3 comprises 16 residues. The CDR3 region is CASSKNGAGGPETQYF. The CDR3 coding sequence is TGCGCCAGCAGCAAAAACGGGGCGGGGGGGCCGGAGACCCAGTACTTC.

CDR3 nucleotides: TGTGCCAGCAGCTTGGCGGCCGGGACAGGGAATGAAAAACTGTTTTTT. This translates into CASSLAAGTGNEKLFF. The genes are TRBV5-4 and TRBJ1-4; TRBD1 aligns across 9 bases. This CDR3 has 16 amino acids. V lost 0 bases and J lost 5; bases outside the gene matches: 5. CDR1 and CDR2 from the germline V gene are SGHNT and YYREEE (reference sequence). Complete variable domain (other parts from reference TRBV5-4 and TRBJ1-4): ETGVTQSPTHLIKTRGQQVTLRCSSQSGHNTVSWYQQALGQGPQFIFQYYREEENGRGNFPPRFSGLQFPNYSSELNVNALELDDSALYLCASSLAAGTGNEKLFFGSGTQLSVL.

The CDR3 coding sequence is TGTGCCAGCAGCCCTCAGCGAGGTGCGGGGGGGCCCTACGAGCAGTACTTC. Its translation: CASSPQRGAGGPYEQYF. The chain carries TRBV11-2 and TRBJ2-7; 9 nucleotides match TRBD2. The V segment lost 5 bases and the J segment 2 bases; nucleotides outside the gene matches: 13. The CDR3 is made up of 17 amino acids. CDR1 and CDR2 (germline): SGHAT, FQNNGV.

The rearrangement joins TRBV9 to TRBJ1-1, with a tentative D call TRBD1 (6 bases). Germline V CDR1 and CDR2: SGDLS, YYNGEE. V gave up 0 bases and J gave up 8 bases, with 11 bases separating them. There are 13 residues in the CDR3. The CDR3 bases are TGTGCCAGCAGCGTAGATCCAGGGGCAGAAGCTTTCTTT. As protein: CASSVDPGAEAFF.

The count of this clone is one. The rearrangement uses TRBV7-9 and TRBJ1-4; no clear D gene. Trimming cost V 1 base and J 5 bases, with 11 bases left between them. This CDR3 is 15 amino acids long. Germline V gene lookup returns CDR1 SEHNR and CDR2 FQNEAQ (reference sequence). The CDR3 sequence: CASSLEAGYNEKLFF. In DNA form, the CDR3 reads TGTGCCAGCAGCTTAGAGGCAGGATACAATGAAAAACTGTTTTTT.

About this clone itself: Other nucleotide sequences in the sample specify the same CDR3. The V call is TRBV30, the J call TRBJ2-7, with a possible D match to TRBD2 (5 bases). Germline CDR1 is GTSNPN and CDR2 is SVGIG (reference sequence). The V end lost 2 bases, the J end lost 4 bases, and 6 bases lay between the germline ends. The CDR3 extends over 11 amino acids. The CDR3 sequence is CAWSRGYEQYF. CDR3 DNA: TGTGCCTGGAGTCGGGGATACGAGCAGTACTTC.

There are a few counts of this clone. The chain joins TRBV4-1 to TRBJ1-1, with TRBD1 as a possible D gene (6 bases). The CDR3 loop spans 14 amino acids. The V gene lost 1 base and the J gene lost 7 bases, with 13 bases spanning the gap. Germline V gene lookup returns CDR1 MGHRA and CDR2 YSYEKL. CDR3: CASSQVGGSGEAFF. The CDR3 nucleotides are TGCGCCAGCAGCCAAGTAGGGGGATCAGGTGAAGCTTTCTTT.

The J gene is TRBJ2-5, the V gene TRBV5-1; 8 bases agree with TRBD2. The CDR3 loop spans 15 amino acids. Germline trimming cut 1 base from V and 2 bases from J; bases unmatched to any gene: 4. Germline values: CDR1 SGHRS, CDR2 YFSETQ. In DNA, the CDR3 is TGCGCCAGCAGCTTGAGCGGCGGGGGGCAAGAGACCCAGTACTTC. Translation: CASSLSGGGQETQYF.

The CDR3, as DNA: TGCGCCAGCAGCCCGGGGACAGGGTACACTGAAGCTTTCTTT. This encodes CASSPGTGYTEAFF. V is TRBV4-3 and J is TRBJ1-1, with 9 bases aligning to TRBD1. Germline values: CDR1 LGHNA, CDR2 YSLEER. The CDR3 is 14 amino acids. V lost 4 bases and J lost 3; bases outside the gene matches: 3.

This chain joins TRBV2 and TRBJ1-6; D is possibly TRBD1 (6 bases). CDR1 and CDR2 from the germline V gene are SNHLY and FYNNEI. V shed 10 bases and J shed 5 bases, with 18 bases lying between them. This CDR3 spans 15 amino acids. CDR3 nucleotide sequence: TGTGCCATTATGCGGGGGGGCGTTGATAATTCACCCCTCCACTTT. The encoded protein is CAIMRGGVDNSPLHF. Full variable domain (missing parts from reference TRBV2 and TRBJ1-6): EPEVTQTPSHQVTQMGQEVILRCVPISNHLYFYWYRQILGQKVEFLVSFYNNEISEKSEIFDDQFSVERPDGSNFTLKIRSTKLEDSAMYFCAIMRGGVDNSPLHFGNGTRLTVT.

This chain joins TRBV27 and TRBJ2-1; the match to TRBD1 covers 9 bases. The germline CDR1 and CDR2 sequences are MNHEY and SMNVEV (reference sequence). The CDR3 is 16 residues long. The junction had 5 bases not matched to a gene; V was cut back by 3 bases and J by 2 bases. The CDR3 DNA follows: TGTGCCAGCAGTTTGACGGGACAGGGAACCTACAATGAGCAGTTCTTC. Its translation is CASSLTGQGTYNEQFF.

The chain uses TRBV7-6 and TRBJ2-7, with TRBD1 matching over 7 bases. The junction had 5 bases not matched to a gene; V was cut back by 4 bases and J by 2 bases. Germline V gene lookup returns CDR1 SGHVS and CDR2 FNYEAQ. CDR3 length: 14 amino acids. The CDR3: CASSSSDRAYEQYF. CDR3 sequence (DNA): TGTGCCAGCAGCTCAAGCGACAGGGCCTACGAGCAGTACTTC.

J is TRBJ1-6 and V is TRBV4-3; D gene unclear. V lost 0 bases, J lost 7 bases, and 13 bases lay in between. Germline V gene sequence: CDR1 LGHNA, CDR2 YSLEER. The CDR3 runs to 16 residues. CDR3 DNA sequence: TGCGCCAGCAGCCAAGATCCAGAGGGATGGAATTCACCCCTCCACTTT. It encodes CASSQDPEGWNSPLHF.

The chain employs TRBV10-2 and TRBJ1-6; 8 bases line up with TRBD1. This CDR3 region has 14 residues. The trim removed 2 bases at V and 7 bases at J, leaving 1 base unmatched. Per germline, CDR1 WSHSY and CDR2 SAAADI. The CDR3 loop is CASSEQGANSPLHF. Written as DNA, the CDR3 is TGCGCCAGCAGTGAGCAGGGGGCGAATTCACCCCTCCACTTT.